This T cell receptor (beta chain) was found in a study of blood T cell repertoires in COVID-19. Turning to the study itself: COVID-19 samples, acute and convalescent, were from the United States, Italy and Spain. From T cells, B-cell-depleted T cells, or PBMCs came the material, which was cDNA or gDNA.

Assay used: immunoSEQ multiplex PCR; TCRdb lists only in-frame clones, some missing. In the table there are about 64,000 clones, approximately 82% of which are singletons. Per germline, CDR1 SQVTM and CDR2 ANQGSEA. The germline V and J ends were trimmed by 5 bases and 5 bases, with 9 bases remaining between them. The CDR3 consists of 11 residues. V and J are TRBV29-1 and TRBJ1-2; D is unclear. Sequencing was done on a sample of peripheral blood. The receptor was derived from a woman aged 60-75 years with acute or convalescent COVID-19. The CDR3 reads CSVSQRYGYTF. DNA for the CDR3: TGCAGCGTTAGTCAACGGTATGGCTACACCTTC.